These T cell receptor beta chains were read from a single sample in a study of cytomegalovirus exposure and HLA in healthy donors. This table comes from immunoSEQ multiplex PCR, and its TCRdb copy is limited to in-frame clones, with some not included. The profile covers around 170,000 clones, with around 85% appearing a single time and approximately 1.2% taken by the ten largest. Specimen: PBMCs. The receptors derive from a middle-aged man in good health and CMV-seropositive. Each CDR3 is given with its conserved first and last residue. The order of the fields is V gene, D gene, CDR3 length, clone size, J gene, CDR3 protein, CDR3 DNA. The D gene is left open where the match is weak. Expanded clones are given a class, and other clones once, few, many or no size at all.

v_call: TRBV29-1; d_call: TRBD1; cdr3_length: 12; clone_size: .; j_call: TRBJ2-5; cdr3_aa: CSAGQGRETQYF; cdr3_nt: TGCAGCGCCGGACAGGGTCGAGAGACCCAGTACTTC
v_call: TRBV14; d_call: TRBD2; cdr3_length: 16; clone_size: .; j_call: TRBJ2-5; cdr3_aa: CASSQETFGGRETQYF; cdr3_nt: TGTGCCAGCAGCCAAGAAACTTTTGGCGGGAGGGAGACCCAGTACTTC
v_call: TRBV7-2; d_call: TRBD1; cdr3_length: 13; clone_size: .; j_call: TRBJ2-7; cdr3_aa: CASSFNRGYEQYF; cdr3_nt: TGTGCCAGCAGCTTCAACAGGGGATACGAGCAGTACTTC
v_call: TRBV30; d_call: .; cdr3_length: 15; clone_size: .; j_call: TRBJ2-7; cdr3_aa: CAWSHQGGPFGEQYF; cdr3_nt: TGTGCCTGGAGTCATCAGGGGGGACCCTTCGGCGAGCAGTACTTC
v_call: TRBV5-1; d_call: TRBD1; cdr3_length: 15; clone_size: .; j_call: TRBJ2-2; cdr3_aa: CASSSDRGFTGELFF; cdr3_nt: TGCGCCAGCAGCTCGGACAGGGGGTTTACCGGGGAGCTGTTTTTT
v_call: TRBV11-2; d_call: .; cdr3_length: 13; clone_size: .; j_call: TRBJ1-1; cdr3_aa: CASSLQGNTEAFF; cdr3_nt: TGTGCCAGCAGCTTGCAGGGGAACACTGAAGCTTTCTTT
v_call: TRBV14; d_call: .; cdr3_length: 15; clone_size: few; j_call: TRBJ2-5; cdr3_aa: CASSRLLGPMETQYF; cdr3_nt: TGTGCCAGCAGCCGCCTCCTAGGTCCGATGGAGACCCAGTACTTC
v_call: TRBV7-2; d_call: .; cdr3_length: 15; clone_size: .; j_call: TRBJ1-4; cdr3_aa: CASSSGQTPGEKLFF; cdr3_nt: TGTGCCAGCAGCTCAGGACAAACCCCGGGTGAAAAACTGTTTTTT
v_call: TRBV6-5; d_call: .; cdr3_length: 15; clone_size: once; j_call: TRBJ2-2; cdr3_aa: CASSPRLENTGELFF; cdr3_nt: TGTGCCAGCAGTCCGCGACTGGAGAACACCGGGGAGCTGTTTTTT
v_call: TRBV18; d_call: TRBD1; cdr3_length: 16; clone_size: .; j_call: TRBJ2-2; cdr3_aa: CASSPFTGGPTGELFF; cdr3_nt: TGTGCCAGCTCACCCTTCACAGGGGGCCCCACCGGGGAGCTGTTTTTT
v_call: TRBV30; d_call: .; cdr3_length: 14; clone_size: .; j_call: TRBJ1-6; cdr3_aa: CAWGGGSGNSPLHF; cdr3_nt: TGTGCCTGGGGGGGAGGGTCTGGGAATTCACCCCTCCACTTT
v_call: TRBV7-9; d_call: TRBD1; cdr3_length: 13; clone_size: once; j_call: TRBJ2-5; cdr3_aa: CASSPGQQETQYF; cdr3_nt: TGTGCCAGCAGCCCGGGACAGCAAGAGACCCAGTACTTC
v_call: TRBV11-2; d_call: .; cdr3_length: 14; clone_size: .; j_call: TRBJ2-2; cdr3_aa: CASSLDRTTGELFF; cdr3_nt: TGTGCCAGCAGCTTAGACAGAACCACCGGGGAGCTGTTTTTT
v_call: TRBV15; d_call: .; cdr3_length: 16; clone_size: once; j_call: TRBJ1-3; cdr3_aa: CATSRDRPGMGNTIYF; cdr3_nt: TGTGCCACCAGCAGAGATCGCCCCGGGATGGGAAACACCATATATTTT
v_call: TRBV15; d_call: .; cdr3_length: 15; clone_size: once; j_call: TRBJ1-5; cdr3_aa: CATSRDRGGDQPQHF; cdr3_nt: TGTGCCACCAGCAGAGATCGTGGGGGGGATCAGCCCCAGCATTTT
v_call: TRBV4-2; d_call: .; cdr3_length: 15; clone_size: .; j_call: TRBJ2-5; cdr3_aa: CASSQDDRLQETQYF; cdr3_nt: TGTGCCAGCAGCCAAGATGACAGGCTACAAGAGACCCAGTACTTC
v_call: TRBV5-4; d_call: TRBD1; cdr3_length: 15; clone_size: .; j_call: TRBJ2-5; cdr3_aa: CASSSPGTDQETQYF; cdr3_nt: TGTGCCAGCAGCTCGCCGGGGACAGATCAAGAGACCCAGTACTTC
v_call: TRBV6-5; d_call: TRBD1; cdr3_length: 14; clone_size: .; j_call: TRBJ1-2; cdr3_aa: CASRQGAGNYGYTF; cdr3_nt: TGTGCCAGCAGGCAGGGGGCGGGTAACTATGGCTACACCTTC
v_call: TRBV6-5; d_call: .; cdr3_length: 16; clone_size: .; j_call: TRBJ2-2; cdr3_aa: CASSYRRRTNTGELFF; cdr3_nt: TGTGCCAGCAGTTACCGGCGCAGGACGAACACCGGGGAGCTGTTTTTT
v_call: TRBV6-1; d_call: .; cdr3_length: 15; clone_size: .; j_call: TRBJ1-5; cdr3_aa: CASSRDTHSNQPQHF; cdr3_nt: TGTGCCAGCAGCAGGGACACACATAGCAATCAGCCCCAGCATTTT
v_call: TRBV21-1; d_call: .; cdr3_length: 17; clone_size: .; j_call: TRBJ2-7; cdr3_aa: CASREQGASRCFYEQYF; cdr3_nt: TGTGCCAGCAGGGAACAGGGGGCCTCCCGATGTTTCTACGAGCAGTACTTC
v_call: TRBV18; d_call: .; cdr3_length: 16; clone_size: .; j_call: TRBJ1-5; cdr3_aa: CASSPPNGGPNQPQHF; cdr3_nt: TGTGCCAGCTCACCACCTAACGGCGGTCCCAATCAGCCCCAGCATTTT
v_call: TRBV5-6; d_call: TRBD1; cdr3_length: 15; clone_size: once; j_call: TRBJ1-1; cdr3_aa: CASSLRGPMNTEAFF; cdr3_nt: TGTGCCAGCAGCTTGAGGGGGCCCATGAACACTGAAGCTTTCTTT
v_call: TRBV20-1; d_call: TRBD1; cdr3_length: 11; clone_size: .; j_call: TRBJ1-2; cdr3_aa: CSAMDRDGYTF; cdr3_nt: TGCAGTGCCATGGACAGGGATGGCTACACCTTC
v_call: TRBV9; d_call: TRBD2; cdr3_length: 16; clone_size: .; j_call: TRBJ2-1; cdr3_aa: CASSVLAGGGYNEQFF; cdr3_nt: TGTGCCAGCAGCGTACTAGCGGGGGGAGGATACAATGAGCAGTTCTTC
v_call: TRBV5-6; d_call: TRBD2; cdr3_length: 16; clone_size: .; j_call: TRBJ2-1; cdr3_aa: CASSSGTSGGYNEQFF; cdr3_nt: TGTGCCAGCAGCTCCGGGACTAGCGGGGGTTACAATGAGCAGTTCTTC
v_call: TRBV6-1; d_call: TRBD1; cdr3_length: 15; clone_size: .; j_call: TRBJ1-5; cdr3_aa: CASRWGQDSNQPQHF; cdr3_nt: TGTGCCAGCAGGTGGGGACAGGATAGCAATCAGCCCCAGCATTTT
v_call: TRBV11-3; d_call: .; cdr3_length: 14; clone_size: once; j_call: TRBJ2-2; cdr3_aa: CASSSRVNTGELFF; cdr3_nt: TGTGCCAGCAGCTCCAGGGTCAACACCGGGGAGCTGTTTTTT
v_call: TRBV9; d_call: .; cdr3_length: 15; clone_size: .; j_call: TRBJ2-2; cdr3_aa: CASSVSEGWTGELFF; cdr3_nt: TGTGCCAGCAGCGTCTCTGAGGGTTGGACCGGGGAGCTGTTTTTT
v_call: TRBV11-2; d_call: .; cdr3_length: 16; clone_size: .; j_call: TRBJ1-2; cdr3_aa: CASSLSNPDWYYGYTF; cdr3_nt: TGTGCCAGCAGCTTAAGTAATCCCGACTGGTACTATGGCTACACCTTC
v_call: TRBV27; d_call: TRBD2; cdr3_length: 16; clone_size: .; j_call: TRBJ2-1; cdr3_aa: CASSLRGSTSSGEQFF; cdr3_nt: TGTGCCAGCAGTTTACGCGGATCGACTAGCTCGGGTGAGCAGTTCTTC
v_call: TRBV30; d_call: .; cdr3_length: 13; clone_size: .; j_call: TRBJ1-5; cdr3_aa: CAWRATVNQPQHF; cdr3_nt: TGTGCCTGGAGGGCGACAGTGAATCAGCCCCAGCATTTT
v_call: TRBV7-2; d_call: TRBD2; cdr3_length: 14; clone_size: .; j_call: TRBJ2-3; cdr3_aa: CASSFSGRTDTQYF; cdr3_nt: TGTGCCAGCAGCTTTAGCGGGAGAACAGATACGCAGTATTTT
v_call: TRBV29-1; d_call: .; cdr3_length: 13; clone_size: .; j_call: TRBJ1-1; cdr3_aa: CSVRRRLNTEAFF; cdr3_nt: TGCAGCGTCCGTCGCAGGCTAAACACTGAAGCTTTCTTT
v_call: TRBV23-1; d_call: .; cdr3_length: 15; clone_size: .; j_call: TRBJ1-2; cdr3_aa: CASSQSRLLPYGYTF; cdr3_nt: TGCGCCAGCAGTCAATCCAGACTGCTCCCTTATGGCTACACCTTC
v_call: TRBV5-1; d_call: TRBD2; cdr3_length: 15; clone_size: .; j_call: TRBJ2-7; cdr3_aa: CASSLEGGPGIEQYF; cdr3_nt: TGCGCCAGCAGCTTGGAGGGAGGGCCGGGGATCGAGCAGTACTTC
v_call: TRBV28; d_call: .; cdr3_length: 12; clone_size: few; j_call: TRBJ1-5; cdr3_aa: CASSPSNQPQHF; cdr3_nt: TGTGCCAGCAGTCCCTCCAATCAGCCCCAGCATTTT
v_call: TRBV28; d_call: .; cdr3_length: 12; clone_size: few; j_call: TRBJ1-5; cdr3_aa: CASKQGSQPQHF; cdr3_nt: TGTGCCAGCAAGCAGGGGTCGCAGCCCCAGCATTTT
v_call: TRBV11-2; d_call: TRBD1; cdr3_length: 16; clone_size: .; j_call: TRBJ2-4; cdr3_aa: CASSEDRDLAKNIQYF; cdr3_nt: TGTGCCAGCAGCGAAGACAGGGACCTAGCCAAAAACATTCAGTACTTC
v_call: TRBV6-1; d_call: TRBD2; cdr3_length: 16; clone_size: .; j_call: TRBJ2-7; cdr3_aa: CASSDTWGREAYEQYF; cdr3_nt: TGTGCCAGCAGTGACACATGGGGGCGGGAGGCCTACGAGCAGTACTTC
v_call: TRBV30; d_call: .; cdr3_length: 13; clone_size: .; j_call: TRBJ1-2; cdr3_aa: CAWSASANYGYTF; cdr3_nt: TGTGCCTGGAGTGCCTCAGCTAACTATGGCTACACCTTC
v_call: TRBV10-1; d_call: TRBD1; cdr3_length: 20; clone_size: .; j_call: TRBJ2-3; cdr3_aa: CASSEPPRVLRQGCTDTQYF; cdr3_nt: TGCGCCAGCAGTGAACCCCCCAGGGTGCTGCGACAGGGATGCACAGATACGCAGTATTTT
v_call: TRBV5-1; d_call: TRBD2; cdr3_length: 16; clone_size: .; j_call: TRBJ2-3; cdr3_aa: CASSSSGGFSTDTQYF; cdr3_nt: TGCGCCAGCAGCTCCAGCGGGGGGTTTAGCACAGATACGCAGTATTTT
v_call: TRBV7-6; d_call: TRBD2; cdr3_length: 16; clone_size: .; j_call: TRBJ2-5; cdr3_aa: CASSFNPAGGQETQYF; cdr3_nt: TGTGCCAGCAGCTTTAATCCAGCGGGGGGACAAGAGACCCAGTACTTC
v_call: TRBV19; d_call: .; cdr3_length: 14; clone_size: .; j_call: TRBJ1-1; cdr3_aa: CASSIGRENTEAFF; cdr3_nt: TGTGCCAGTAGTATAGGAAGAGAGAACACTGAAGCTTTCTTT
v_call: TRBV5-4; d_call: .; cdr3_length: 13; clone_size: few; j_call: TRBJ2-1; cdr3_aa: CASSLADNNEQFF; cdr3_nt: TGTGCCAGCAGCTTGGCGGACAACAATGAGCAGTTCTTC
v_call: TRBV19; d_call: .; cdr3_length: 12; clone_size: few; j_call: TRBJ2-5; cdr3_aa: CASRGGHATQYF; cdr3_nt: TGTGCCAGTAGAGGCGGGCACGCGACCCAGTACTTC
v_call: TRBV27; d_call: TRBD1; cdr3_length: 14; clone_size: few; j_call: TRBJ1-5; cdr3_aa: CASSFDRGGQPQHF; cdr3_nt: TGTGCCAGCAGTTTTGACAGGGGAGGTCAGCCCCAGCATTTT